Detailed here is one T cell receptor (beta chain). Its specificity is not known. Assay used: immunoSEQ multiplex PCR; TCRdb lists only in-frame clones, some missing. The sample lists some 630,000 clones; about 95% were seen once. The sample originates from a study of shared clonotypes between healthy human individuals. Study findings and constraints: Rarefaction curves obtained for sorted subsets showed sequencing incomplete despite large depth. Compared with clonotypes that all four donors shared, non-shared clonotypes had lower generation probabilities. Blood alone was sampled, and tissue repertoires likely differ. The small donor group covered limited genetic and exposure diversity.

As defined, naive CD8 cells were CD45RO-negative and positively selected for CCR7, with terminally differentiated effector memory CD45RA+ cells excluded. V lost 4 bases and J lost 0, with 13 bases in between. The germline gives CDR1 LNHNV, CDR2 YYDKDF (reference sequence). CDR3 length: 15 residues. The receptor's source is a woman aged 30 to 39 in good health. The sample consisted of naive CD8+ T cells sorted from blood. This chain joins TRBV15 and TRBJ2-7; D unclear. CDR3 protein: CATSNSRDSSYEQYF. The CDR3, as DNA: TGTGCCACCAGCAACTCAAGGGATAGCTCCTACGAGCAGTACTTC.